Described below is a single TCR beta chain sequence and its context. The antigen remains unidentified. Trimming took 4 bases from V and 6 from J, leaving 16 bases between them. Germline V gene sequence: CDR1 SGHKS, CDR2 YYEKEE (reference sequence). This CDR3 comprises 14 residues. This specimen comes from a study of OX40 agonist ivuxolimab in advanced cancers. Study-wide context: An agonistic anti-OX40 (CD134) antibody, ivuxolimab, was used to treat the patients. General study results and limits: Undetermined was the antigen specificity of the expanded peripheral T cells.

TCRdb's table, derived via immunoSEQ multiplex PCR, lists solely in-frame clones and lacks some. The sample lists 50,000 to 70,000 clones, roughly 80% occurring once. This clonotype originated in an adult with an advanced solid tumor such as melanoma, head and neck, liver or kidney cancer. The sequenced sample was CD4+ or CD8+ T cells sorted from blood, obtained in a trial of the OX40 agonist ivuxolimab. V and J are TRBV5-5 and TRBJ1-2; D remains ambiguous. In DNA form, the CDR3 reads TGTGCCAGCAGCATAGGGAGGCCCCCCAATGGCTACACCTTC. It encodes CASSIGRPPNGYTF.